The present T cell receptor (beta chain) was sequenced within a study of human T cells and chemical hapten exposure. Overall study context: Across samples, TCR yields varied, mostly owing to small differences in pooled library volumes.

TCRdb independently ran MiXCR on the 5' RACE reads; one entry per CDR3 protein. The sample contains 110,000 or so distinct CDR3 sequences, around 20% of which appear only once. RNA extraction used unfractionated whole blood as the source of total RNA. The receptor's source is a human donor in good health.

In DNA form, the CDR3 reads TGCGCCAGCAGCCGGCCAACTAGCGGGAGAACCGATACGCAGTATTTT. This gives the protein CASSRPTSGRTDTQYF. The V call is TRBV4-1, the J call TRBJ2-3; 11 positions match TRBD2. Germline assignment: CDR1 MGHRA and CDR2 YSYEKL. V trimming: 4 bases; J trimming: 6 bases; junction bases outside the gene matches: 9. CDR3 length: 16 amino acids.